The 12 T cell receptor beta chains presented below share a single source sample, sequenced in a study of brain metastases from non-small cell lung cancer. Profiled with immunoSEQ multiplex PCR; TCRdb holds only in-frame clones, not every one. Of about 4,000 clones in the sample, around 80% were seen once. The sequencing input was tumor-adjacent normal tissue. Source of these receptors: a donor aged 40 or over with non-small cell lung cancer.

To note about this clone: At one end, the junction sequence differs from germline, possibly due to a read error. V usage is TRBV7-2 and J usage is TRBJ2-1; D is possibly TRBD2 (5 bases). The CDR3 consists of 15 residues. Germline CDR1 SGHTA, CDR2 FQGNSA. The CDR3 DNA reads TGTGCCAGCGCCGTGGCGCCAGCTAGCTACCATGAGCAGTTCTTC. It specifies CASAVAPASYHEQFF.

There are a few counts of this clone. As DNA, the CDR3 is TGTGCCAGCAGTCTAGGCACAGGGAAGATCTATGGCTACACCTTC. Translation: CASSLGTGKIYGYTF. V and J are TRBV28 and TRBJ1-2, with a weak D call TRBD1 (6 bases). The CDR3 has 15 amino acids. The germline V and J ends were trimmed by 5 bases and 4 bases, with 17 bases remaining between them. Germline CDR1 is MDHEN and CDR2 is SYDVKM.

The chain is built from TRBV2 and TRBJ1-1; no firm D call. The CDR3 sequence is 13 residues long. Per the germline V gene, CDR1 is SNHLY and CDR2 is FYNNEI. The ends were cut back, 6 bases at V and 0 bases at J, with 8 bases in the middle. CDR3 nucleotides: TGTGCCAGCAGCGGAGACCTGAACACTGAAGCTTTCTTT. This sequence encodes CASSGDLNTEAFF.

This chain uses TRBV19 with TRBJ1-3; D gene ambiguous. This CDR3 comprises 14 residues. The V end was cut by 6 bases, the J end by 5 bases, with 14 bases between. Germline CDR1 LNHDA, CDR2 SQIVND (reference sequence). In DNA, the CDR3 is TGTGCCAGTAGCCCTCCGACATACAGAAACACCATATATTTT. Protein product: CASSPPTYRNTIYF.

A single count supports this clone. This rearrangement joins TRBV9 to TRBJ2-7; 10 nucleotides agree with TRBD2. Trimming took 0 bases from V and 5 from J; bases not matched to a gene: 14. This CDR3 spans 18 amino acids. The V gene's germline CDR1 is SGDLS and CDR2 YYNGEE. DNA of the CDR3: TGTGCCAGCAGCGTAGGCAGCGGGAGGGCCACGAGTAAGAACGAGCAGTACTTC. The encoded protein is CASSVGSGRATSKNEQYF. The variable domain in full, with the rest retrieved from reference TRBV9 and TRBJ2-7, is DSGVTQTPKHLITATGQRVTLRCSPRSGDLSVYWYQQSLDQGLQFLIQYYNGEERAKGNILERFSAQQFPDLHSELNLSSLELGDSALYFCASSVGSGRATSKNEQYFGPGTRLTVT.

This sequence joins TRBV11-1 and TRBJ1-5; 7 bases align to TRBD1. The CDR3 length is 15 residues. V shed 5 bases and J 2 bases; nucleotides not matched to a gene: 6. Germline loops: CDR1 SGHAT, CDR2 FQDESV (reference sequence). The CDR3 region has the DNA TGTGCCAGCAGCCTAGAACAGGGGTGCAATCAGCCCCAGCATTTT. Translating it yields CASSLEQGCNQPQHF.

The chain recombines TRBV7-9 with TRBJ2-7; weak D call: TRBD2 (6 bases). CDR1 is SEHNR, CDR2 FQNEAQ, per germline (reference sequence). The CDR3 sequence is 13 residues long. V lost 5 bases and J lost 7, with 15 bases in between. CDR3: CASSPDPREEQYF. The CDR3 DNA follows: TGTGCCAGCAGCCCCGATCCTCGGGAGGAGCAGTACTTC. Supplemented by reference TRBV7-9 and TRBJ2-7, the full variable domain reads DTGVSQNPRHKITKRGQNVTFRCDPISEHNRLYWYRQTLGQGPEFLTYFQNEAQLEKSRLLSDRFSAERPKGSFSTLEIQRTEQGDSAMYLCASSPDPREEQYFGPGTRLTVT.

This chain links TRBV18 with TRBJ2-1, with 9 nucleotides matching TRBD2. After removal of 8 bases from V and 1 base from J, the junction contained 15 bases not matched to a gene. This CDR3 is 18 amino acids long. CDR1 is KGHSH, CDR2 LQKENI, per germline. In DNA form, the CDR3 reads TGTGCCAGCGAGACACGGGGGGTAGCGGGAGTGTCCTACAATGAGCAGTTCTTC. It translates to CASETRGVAGVSYNEQFF.

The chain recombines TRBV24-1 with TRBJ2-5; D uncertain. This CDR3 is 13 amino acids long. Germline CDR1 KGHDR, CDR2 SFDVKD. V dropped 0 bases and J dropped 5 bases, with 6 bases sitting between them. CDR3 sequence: CATSDLEEETQYF. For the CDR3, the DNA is TGTGCCACCAGTGATTTGGAAGAGGAGACCCAGTACTTC.

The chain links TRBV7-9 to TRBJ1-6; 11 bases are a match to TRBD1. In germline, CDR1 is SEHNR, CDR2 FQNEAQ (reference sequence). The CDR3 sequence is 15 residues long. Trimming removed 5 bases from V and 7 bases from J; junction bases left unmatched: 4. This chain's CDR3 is CASSLGQGENSPLHF. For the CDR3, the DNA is TGTGCCAGCAGCCTGGGACAGGGGGAAAATTCACCCCTCCACTTT.

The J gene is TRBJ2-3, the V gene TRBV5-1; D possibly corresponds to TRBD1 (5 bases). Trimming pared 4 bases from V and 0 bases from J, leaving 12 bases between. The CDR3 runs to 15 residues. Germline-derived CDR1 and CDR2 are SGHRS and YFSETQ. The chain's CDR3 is CASSQGVTSTDTQYF. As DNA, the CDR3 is TGCGCCAGCAGCCAAGGGGTCACTAGCACAGATACGCAGTATTTT.

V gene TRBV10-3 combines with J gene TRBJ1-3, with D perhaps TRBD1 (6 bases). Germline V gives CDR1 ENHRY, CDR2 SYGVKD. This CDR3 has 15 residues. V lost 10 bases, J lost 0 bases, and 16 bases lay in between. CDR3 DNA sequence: TGTGCCACCCTCCCAACAGGGACCTCTGGAAACACCATATATTTT. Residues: CATLPTGTSGNTIYF.